One and the same sample provided the 5 T cell receptor beta chains below, sequenced in a study of memory CD4+ T cells and cytomegalovirus serostatus (dated by TCRdb to about 2019). Library preparation employed the immunoSEQ multiplex PCR assay. TCRdb re-hosts the immuneACCESS table, in-frame sequences only. Its copies lack some clones; in the studies checked, an unresolved V gene accounts for under half of them, and the cause for the rest is not known. Recorded for this sample are about 41,000 clones; 75% to 85% of them occurred a single time. The biggest ten clones account for 0.79% of the sample. A FACSAria II was used to sort memory CD4+ T cells, defined as single viable CD3+CD4+CD8-CD45RO+ cells. The sample was memory CD4+ T cells from blood. All receptors derive from an adult in good health and CMV-seronegative.

The J gene is TRBJ1-5, the V gene TRBV30, with D unclear. The CDR3 contains 13 residues. The V end was cut by 3 bases, the J end by 5 bases, with 11 bases between. Germline V lookup: CDR1 GTSNPN, CDR2 SVGIG (reference sequence). CDR3 DNA: TGTGCCTGGAGACCAGGAAATGATCAGCCCCAGCATTTT. It specifies CAWRPGNDQPQHF.

V and J are TRBV27 and TRBJ1-1; D is unresolved. V lost 8 bases to trimming and J lost 1 base, with 8 bases between them. The germline V gene has CDR1 MNHEY and CDR2 SMNVEV (reference sequence). This CDR3 spans 12 amino acids. This chain's CDR3 is CASAGRNTEAFF. In nucleotides, the CDR3 is TGTGCCAGCGCCGGCCGGAACACTGAAGCTTTCTTT.

This CDR3 reads CASSETGRPEKLFF. The CDR3 region has the DNA TGTGCCAGCAGTGAAACAGGGCGACCCGAAAAACTGTTTTTT. The chain couples TRBV6-1 to TRBJ1-4; D perhaps matches TRBD1 (6 bases). V was cut by 2 bases and J by 8 bases, with 12 bases left in between. The germline V gene has CDR1 MNHNS and CDR2 SASEGT. This CDR3 comprises 14 residues.

This clone has a single count. This CDR3 reads CSYLSGNTEAFF. DNA of the CDR3: TGCAGCTACCTGTCAGGGAACACTGAAGCTTTCTTT. The chain couples TRBV29-1 to TRBJ1-1; D not certain. There are 12 residues in the CDR3. Germline CDR1 and CDR2: SQVTM and ANQGSEA. The V end was cut by 8 bases, the J end by 1 base, with 11 bases between.

This chain links TRBV7-9 with TRBJ2-6; tentative D call: TRBD1 (5 bases). The V and J ends lost 5 bases and 0 bases respectively, with 14 bases between them. This CDR3 contains 17 residues. CDR1 is SEHNR and CDR2 is FQNEAQ in the germline V gene (reference sequence). CDR3 in DNA: TGTGCCAGCAGCCGGTCTGTGGGGCTCTCTGGGGCCAACGTCCTGACTTTC. This sequence encodes CASSRSVGLSGANVLTF.